The 18 T cell receptor beta chains reported below all come from one sample, sequenced in a study of regulatory T cells in long-lasting Graves disease (dated by TCRdb to the early 2020s). According to the study, the label for this sample's time point signals: newly diagnosed GD, antithyroid drugs for less than 3 months. For both TCR sequencing and RNA sequencing, RNA was extracted from PBMCs in TRIzol. The library was made by multiplex PCR. TCRdb lists the instrument as Illumina HiSeq 4000. TCR beta libraries were built with iRepertoire HTBI primers and Arm-PCR amplification of CDR3 regions. Starting from the raw public reads, TCRdb applied fastp trimming at Q25, assembled clones with MiXCR and retained in-frame beta chains. CDR3 protein sequences are deduplicated, and each keeps its most common genes and DNA. This sample is represented by around 500,000 distinct CDR3 sequences; roughly 15% of them were singletons. The ten top clones hold more than 20% of the sample.

These sequences were also reported in another study, on T cells in Graves' hyperthyroidism and ophthalmopathy.

The sequenced sample was peripheral blood mononuclear cells (PBMCs), obtained at new diagnosis, from a patient treated with antithyroid drugs. The receptors stem from a woman aged 40 to 65 with Graves disease. Donor details come from another sample of the same person, matched by shared clones.

This clonotype has ten or more counts. The chain carries TRBV3-1 and TRBJ2-7; no clear D. Germline V lookup: CDR1 LGHDT, CDR2 YNNKEL (reference sequence). Trimming shortened V by 1 base and J by 3 bases, and 1 base separated the two germline ends. CDR3 size: 11 residues. The CDR3 nucleotides are TGTGCCAGCAGCCAAGGCTACGAGCAGTACTTC. Its protein product is CASSQGYEQYF.

This clonotype was observed at least ten times. V usage is TRBV18 and J usage is TRBJ1-4; D is unclear. V shed 0 bases and J shed 8 bases, with 13 bases lying between them. CDR1 is KGHSH and CDR2 is LQKENI in the germline V gene. CDR3 length: 15 residues. In DNA, the CDR3 is TGTGCCAGCTCACCACCGGCAAGGGCAGACGAAAAACTGTTTTTT. This translates into CASSPPARADEKLFF.

This clonotype was observed many times. The V and J genes are TRBV5-1 and TRBJ2-2; 11 bases map to TRBD2. Trimming cost V 3 bases and J 0 bases; bases outside gene matches: 1. Germline V gene sequence: CDR1 SGHRS, CDR2 YFSETQ. This CDR3 comprises 16 residues. Written as DNA, the CDR3 is TGCGCCAGCAGCTCACTAGCGGGGGCGAACACCGGGGAGCTGTTTTTT. Protein product: CASSSLAGANTGELFF.

This clonotype has ten or more counts. The CDR3: CASSSGTAHQPQHF. The CDR3 DNA is TGTGCCAGCAGTTCCGGGACTGCTCATCAGCCCCAGCATTTT. The rearrangement uses TRBV12-3 or TRBV12-4 and TRBJ1-5; TRBD1 might be the D (5 bases). V gave up 4 bases and J gave up 5 bases, with 12 bases separating them. There are 14 residues in the CDR3.

The table lists this clonotype with many counts. The rearrangement uses TRBV3-1 and TRBJ2-7; perhaps TRBD1 as D (6 bases). Trimming shortened V by 4 bases and J by 6 bases, and 28 bases separated the two germline ends. This CDR3 comprises 18 residues. CDR1 LGHDT and CDR2 YNNKEL come from the germline V gene (reference sequence). In nucleotides, the CDR3 is TGTGCCAGCAGCCGAGGACAGTTCACGGACTCCTCCCCGGGCGAGCAGTACTTC. It yields the protein CASSRGQFTDSSPGEQYF.

The rearrangement links TRBV4-2 to TRBJ2-5; TRBD2 matches 8 bases. Looked up from germline, CDR1 is LGHNA and CDR2 is YNFKEQ. The CDR3 loop spans 14 amino acids. V was pared by 4 bases and J by 4 bases, with 5 bases of the junction left unmatched. CDR3 protein: CASSPGGTVETQYF. CDR3 DNA sequence: TGTGCCAGCAGCCCGGGGGGGACGGTAGAGACCCAGTACTTC.

This clonotype was picked up many times. CDR3 loop: CASTNRGRVGAYEQYF. Written as DNA, the CDR3 is TGTGCCAGCACTAACAGGGGGCGGGTAGGAGCCTACGAGCAGTACTTC. This chain uses TRBV13 with TRBJ2-7; 9 bases agree with TRBD1. The CDR3 length is 16 residues. The germline CDR1 and CDR2 sequences are PRHDT and FYEKMQ (reference sequence). The trim removed 7 bases at V and 2 bases at J, leaving 12 bases unmatched.

There are a few counts of this clonotype. The chain carries TRBV5-4 and TRBJ2-1; a possible D gene is TRBD2 (6 bases). The V and J ends lost 3 bases and 4 bases respectively, with 14 bases between them. Germline loops: CDR1 SGHNT, CDR2 YYREEE (reference sequence). This CDR3 region has 15 residues. Here the CDR3 reads CASSSDWAGYNEQFF. The CDR3 DNA reads as TGTGCCAGCAGCTCTGACTGGGCGGGGTACAATGAGCAGTTCTTC.

A few counts support this clonotype. The chain couples TRBV18 to TRBJ1-1, with D unresolved. The CDR3 has 16 amino acids. Germline loops: CDR1 KGHSH, CDR2 LQKENI. The ends were cut back, 1 base at V and 1 base at J, with 13 bases in the middle. The CDR3 DNA sequence: TGTGCCAGCTCACCACGGAACTTAGGGTGGAACACTGAAGCTTTCTTT. Encoded protein: CASSPRNLGWNTEAFF.

This clonotype was observed a handful of times. This chain joins TRBV30 and TRBJ2-1, with D unresolved. Germline V gene sequence: CDR1 GTSNPN, CDR2 SVGIG (reference sequence). V was pared by 2 bases and J by 6 bases, with 5 bases between. The CDR3 runs 11 residues. The CDR3 nucleotides read TGTGCCTGGAGTCGCCTCAATGAGCAGTTCTTC. It is translated as CAWSRLNEQFF.

This clonotype showed up many times. The gene calls are TRBV11-2 and TRBJ2-7; D is unresolved. Looked up from germline, CDR1 is SGHAT and CDR2 is FQNNGV. This CDR3 contains 14 residues. Trimming took off 1 base at V and 3 bases at J, with 10 bases between the two ends. The CDR3 here is CASSLVPGFYEQYF. CDR3 coding DNA: TGTGCCAGCAGCTTAGTCCCAGGATTCTACGAGCAGTACTTC.

This clonotype was found many times. V usage is TRBV12-3 or TRBV12-4 and J usage is TRBJ1-2; D perhaps matches TRBD1 (5 bases). The V and J ends lost 1 base and 8 bases respectively, with 11 bases between them. The CDR3 consists of 13 residues. CDR3 amino acids: CASSLGLGLGYTF. The CDR3 nucleotides are TGTGCCAGCAGTTTAGGTCTGGGGCTCGGCTACACCTTC.

This clonotype was seen ten or more times. The chain recombines TRBV28 with TRBJ1-2; D remains unclear. Germline CDR1 and CDR2: MDHEN and SYDVKM. The ends were cut back, 3 bases at V and 8 bases at J, with 10 bases in the middle. There are 12 residues in the CDR3. The CDR3 sequence is CASSFLSEGYTF. In nucleotides, the CDR3 is TGTGCCAGCAGTTTCTTATCGGAGGGCTACACCTTC.

The sample holds many counts of this clonotype. The chain combines TRBV2 with TRBJ2-3, with D possibly matching TRBD2 (7 bases). Germline V CDR1 and CDR2: SNHLY, FYNNEI. Between the trimmed V and J ends, which lost 8 bases and 0 bases, there was a span of 9 bases. The CDR3 consists of 13 residues. In DNA form, the CDR3 reads TGTGCCAGCGGGGGGGCGAGCACAGATACGCAGTATTTT. Translating gives CASGGASTDTQYF.

This clonotype was seen a handful of times. The chain uses TRBV3-1 and TRBJ2-1, with unresolved D. CDR3 length equals 15 residues. V was cut by 1 base and J by 6 bases, with 13 bases left in between. The germline V gene has CDR1 LGHDT and CDR2 YNNKEL (reference sequence). The CDR3, as DNA: TGTGCCAGCAGCCAAGGGGTGAGTCACCGCAATGAGCAGTTCTTC. It encodes CASSQGVSHRNEQFF.

This clonotype turned up a few times. The chain recombines TRBV15 with TRBJ1-4, with 9 positions matching TRBD1. The V gene end was trimmed by 5 bases and the J gene end by 7 bases; junction bases not matched to a gene: 8. CDR1 LNHNV and CDR2 YYDKDF come from the germline V gene (reference sequence). This CDR3 is built from 15 residues. CDR3 sequence reads: CATSRPGTGSEKLFF. CDR3 sequence (DNA): TGTGCCACCAGCCGCCCCGGGACAGGGAGTGAAAAACTGTTTTTT.

This clonotype appeared many times. This chain links TRBV3-1 with TRBJ1-5; D not certain. Deletions cut 0 bases from V and 6 bases from J, with 9 bases between. CDR1 and CDR2 (germline): LGHDT, YNNKEL (reference sequence). The CDR3 totals 14 residues. The DNA for the CDR3 is TGTGCCAGCAGCCAAGATCCAGTGGGTCAGCCCCAGCATTTT. It specifies CASSQDPVGQPQHF. The complete variable domain, with remaining parts taken from reference TRBV3-1 and TRBJ1-5, reads DTAVSQTPKYLVTQMGNDKSIKCEQNLGHDTMYWYKQDSKKFLKIMFSYNNKELIINETVPNRFSPKSPDKAHLNLHINSLELGDSAVYFCASSQDPVGQPQHFGDGTRLSIL.

This clonotype was detected ten times or more. The rearrangement joins TRBV12-3 or TRBV12-4 to TRBJ2-7, with TRBD1 matching 9 bases. V dropped 6 bases and J dropped 5; count of bases not matched to a gene: 8. The CDR3 loop spans 14 amino acids. CDR3 sequence (DNA): TGTGCCAGCAGCCCTGGGACAGGGTGGAACGAGCAGTACTTC. As protein: CASSPGTGWNEQYF.